The 17 T cell receptor beta chains in this list originate from one sample, sequenced in a study of blood T cell repertoires in COVID-19. Libraries were prepared by immunoSEQ multiplex PCR; TCRdb keeps only in-frame clonotypes and omits some of them. The table lists 97,000 or so clones, approximately 90% of them singletons. Sequencing input: peripheral blood. The receptors were gathered from a man in his forties or fifties with acute or convalescent COVID-19.

The chain links TRBV12-5 to TRBJ2-7; the D gene is possibly TRBD1 (6 bases). With 1 base removed from V and 5 bases from J, the gap between germline ends came to 12 bases. This CDR3 region has 14 residues. Looked up from germline, CDR1 is LGHNT and CDR2 is FRNRAP. CDR3 DNA sequence: TGTGCTAGTGGTTTGGGCCAGGGGTGGAACGAGCAGTACTTC. It is translated as CASGLGQGWNEQYF.

The gene calls are TRBV6-1 and TRBJ2-1, with 7 bases aligning to TRBD1. The CDR3 runs 14 residues. V dropped 2 bases and J dropped 11; count of bases not matched to a gene: 9. Germline CDR1 MNHNS, CDR2 SASEGT. CDR3 in DNA: TGTGCCAGCAGTGAAAAACCCACGACAGGGCAGCAGTTCTTC. This codes for CASSEKPTTGQQFF.

The gene calls are TRBV19 and TRBJ1-1, with 8 bases identical to TRBD1. The CDR3 extends over 15 amino acids. Looked up from germline, CDR1 is LNHDA and CDR2 is SQIVND (reference sequence). V lost 5 bases to trimming and J lost 3 bases; unmatched junction nucleotides: 8. Here the CDR3 reads CASSPGTGWDTEAFF. The CDR3 nucleotides read TGTGCCAGTAGTCCAGGGACAGGCTGGGACACTGAAGCTTTCTTT.

The chain recombines TRBV27 with TRBJ2-3; possibly TRBD2 for D (6 bases). The V end was cut by 1 base, the J end by 0 bases, with 11 bases between. Germline V gene lookup returns CDR1 MNHEY and CDR2 SMNVEV (reference sequence). The CDR3 loop spans 16 amino acids. CDR3 nucleotides: TGTGCCAGCAGTTTATTCCTAGCGTCTAGCACAGATACGCAGTATTTT. This gives the protein CASSLFLASSTDTQYF.

The V and J genes are TRBV19 and TRBJ2-7, with D possibly matching TRBD1 (6 bases). Between the trimmed V and J ends, which lost 5 bases and 3 bases, there was a span of 14 bases. The V gene's germline CDR1 is LNHDA and CDR2 SQIVND (reference sequence). The CDR3 has 14 amino acids. The CDR3 sequence is CASSSGTLLYEQYF. CDR3 coding DNA: TGTGCCAGTAGTTCGGGGACACTTCTCTACGAGCAGTACTTC. Based on the CDR3 plus reference TRBV19 and TRBJ2-7, the full variable domain is DGGITQSPKYLFRKEGQNVTLSCEQNLNHDAMYWYRQDPGQGLRLIYYSQIVNDFQKGDIAEGYSVSREKKESFPLTVTSAQKNPTAFYLCASSSGTLLYEQYFGPGTRLTVT.

The V call is TRBV5-1, the J call TRBJ2-6; D possibly corresponds to TRBD2 (5 bases). In germline, CDR1 is SGHRS, CDR2 YFSETQ. V shed 3 bases and J shed 4 bases, with 14 bases lying between them. The CDR3 has 16 amino acids. The CDR3 is CASSSGLPGGANVLTF. In nucleotides, the CDR3 is TGCGCCAGCAGCTCCGGACTGCCTGGAGGGGCCAACGTCCTGACTTTC. Looking up the rest from reference TRBV5-1 and TRBJ2-6 gives the full variable domain: KAGVTQTPRYLIKTRGQQVTLSCSPISGHRSVSWYQQTPGQGLQFLFEYFSETQRNKGNFPGRFSGRQFSNSRSEMNVSTLELGDSALYLCASSSGLPGGANVLTFGAGSRLTVL.

The CDR3 DNA is TGTGCCAGTAGTATAGTCCGGGGAGGCTCCTACAATGAGCAGTTCTTC. Translation gives CASSIVRGGSYNEQFF. The V and J genes are TRBV19 and TRBJ2-1; D possibly corresponds to TRBD2 (6 bases). The CDR3 is 16 amino acids. The V gene's germline CDR1 is LNHDA and CDR2 SQIVND (reference sequence). Trimming shortened V by 1 base and J by 0 bases, and 10 bases separated the two germline ends.

The chain joins TRBV2 to TRBJ2-7; D is unclear. Germline values: CDR1 SNHLY, CDR2 FYNNEI. The CDR3 is 13 amino acids. V dropped 4 bases and J dropped 0 bases, with 7 bases sitting between them. In DNA, the CDR3 is TGTGCCAGCAGTGTCGGGTTCTCCTACGAGCAGTACTTC. It yields the protein CASSVGFSYEQYF.

The gene calls are TRBV11-3 and TRBJ2-2, with D possibly TRBD1 on 5 matching bases. Germline V CDR1 and CDR2: SGHNT, YENEEA. V lost 1 base, J lost 1 base, and 7 bases lay in between. The length of the CDR3 is 15 residues. The CDR3 DNA reads as TGTGCCAGCAGCTTAGGGCAGGGGAACACCGGGGAGCTGTTTTTT. It encodes CASSLGQGNTGELFF.

The V gene is TRBV27, the J gene TRBJ2-3; weak D call: TRBD1 (6 bases). From germline, CDR1 is MNHEY and CDR2 SMNVEV (reference sequence). V was trimmed by 4 bases and J by 3 bases, leaving 8 bases between them. This CDR3 contains 13 residues. Here the CDR3 reads CASSSDRTDTQYF. Written as DNA, the CDR3 is TGTGCCAGCAGTTCCGACAGGACAGATACGCAGTATTTT.

The rearrangement uses TRBV7-6 and TRBJ2-1, with TRBD2 matching over 8 bases. Germline trimming cut 1 base from V and 7 bases from J; bases unmatched to any gene: 6. The CDR3 sequence is 15 residues long. Per germline, CDR1 SGHVS and CDR2 FNYEAQ. The CDR3 loop reads CASSLGVAGGNEQFF. The CDR3 DNA reads TGTGCCAGCAGCTTAGGGGTCGCGGGAGGTAATGAGCAGTTCTTC.

The chain has TRBV6-5 and TRBJ2-5; D gene ambiguous. V lost 1 base to trimming and J lost 2 bases, with 8 bases between them. The CDR3 has 14 amino acids. CDR1 is MNHEY and CDR2 is SVGAGI in the germline V gene. The CDR3 sequence is CASSYFGSQETQYF. The CDR3 DNA follows: TGTGCCAGCAGTTACTTCGGTAGTCAAGAGACCCAGTACTTC.

The rearrangement joins TRBV10-3 to TRBJ2-3; 7 nucleotides align to TRBD2. Trimming at V came to 10 bases and at J to 3 bases, leaving 1 base not matched to a gene. The CDR3 contains 11 residues. Germline V lookup: CDR1 ENHRY, CDR2 SYGVKD. The DNA of the CDR3 is TGTGCCACAGCGGGAACAGATACGCAGTATTTT. This encodes CATAGTDTQYF.

The chain links TRBV21-1 to TRBJ1-4. TRBV21-1 is marked as a pseudogene. This CDR3 contains 17 residues. The CDR3 here is CASSKENELATNEKLFF. CDR3 nucleotide sequence: TGTGCCAGCAGCAAAGAGAACGAACTTGCAACTAATGAAAAACTGTTTTTT.

CDR3 sequence reads: CASSRQSGRGQINTEAFF. The CDR3 DNA reads TGCGCCAGCAGCCGACAATCAGGCAGGGGACAGATAAACACTGAAGCTTTCTTT. This chain links TRBV4-1 with TRBJ1-1; 7 nucleotides match TRBD1. Trimming cost V 4 bases and J 2 bases; bases outside gene matches: 16. CDR1 and CDR2 from the germline V gene are MGHRA and YSYEKL. CDR3 length equals 18 residues.

The chain employs TRBV11-1 and TRBJ1-1; D may be TRBD1 (6 bases). Germline V gene lookup returns CDR1 SGHAT and CDR2 FQDESV (reference sequence). CDR3 length: 13 amino acids. The V end lost 5 bases, the J end lost 5 bases, and 12 bases lay between the germline ends. The CDR3: CASSLQGPTEAFF. The CDR3 nucleotides are TGTGCCAGCAGCCTACAGGGACCTACTGAAGCTTTCTTT.

The rearrangement joins TRBV19 to TRBJ1-2; D is unclear. V dropped 5 bases and J dropped 1 base, with 5 bases sitting between them. The germline gives CDR1 LNHDA, CDR2 SQIVND (reference sequence). CDR3 length: 12 amino acids. CDR3 coding DNA: TGTGCCAGTAGTGTCATTAACTATGGCTACACCTTC. Its translation: CASSVINYGYTF.